This T cell receptor (beta chain) was recorded in a study of blood T cell repertoires in COVID-19. Study-level information: From the United States, Italy and Spain came samples of acute and convalescent COVID-19. T cells, B-cell-depleted T cells, or PBMCs provided the cDNA or gDNA that served as material.

In the authors' methods: Estimated nucleated cell counts came from reference gene primer amplification. Generated by immunoSEQ multiplex PCR, the TCRdb table keeps only in-frame clones and is missing some. V and J calls and clone size are copied from that table; D and trimming were computed from the DNA. The sample yields 65,000 to 90,000 clones, about nine tenths seen once. The CDR3 has 15 residues. The germline gives CDR1 KGHDR, CDR2 SFDVKD. V was cut by 3 bases and J by 1 base, with 10 bases left in between. The sequence was collected from a human donor in a cohort sampled during active COVID-19. Sequencing was done on a sample of peripheral blood. The chain recombines TRBV24-1 with TRBJ2-3, with TRBD2 as a possible D gene (5 bases). The CDR3 nucleotides read TGTGCCACCAGTGATGTCGACGGGGGCACAGATACGCAGTATTTT. As protein: CATSDVDGGTDTQYF.